These T cell receptor beta chains were read from a single sample in a study of regulatory T cells in long-lasting Graves disease. TCRdb redid the calling of the multiplex PCR reads with MiXCR, one entry per CDR3 protein. The sample includes hundreds of thousands of distinct CDR3 sequences, roughly 15% of them seen just once. Another study also made use of these data, one on T cells in Graves' hyperthyroidism and ophthalmopathy.

Sequencing used peripheral blood mononuclear cells (PBMCs), obtained at new diagnosis, from a patient treated with antithyroid drugs. These TCRs come from a woman aged 25 to 39 with Graves disease. Both conserved end residues are part of each CDR3. The D gene is left open where the match is weak. Some rows have no size entry. The others give once, few or many, or a class for an expanded clone.

few,TRBV12-5,TRBD1,TRBJ2-1,CASGLGNKDRWSSSYNEQFF,TGTGCTAGTGGTTTGGGGAACAAGGACAGGTGGTCCTCATCCTACAATGAGCAGTTCTTC
few,TRBV5-6,TRBD1,TRBJ2-1,CASSQQGNSYNEQFF,TGTGCCAGCAGCCAACAGGGGAACTCCTACAATGAGCAGTTCTTC
.,TRBV7-8,.,TRBJ2-7,CASSLDGPRYYEQYF,TGTGCCAGCAGCTTAGATGGACCGCGTTACTACGAGCAGTACTTC
many,TRBV2,.,TRBJ2-1,CASSVGGVNYNEQFF,TGTGCCAGCAGTGTTGGTGGGGTGAATTACAATGAGCAGTTCTTC
many,TRBV2,.,TRBJ1-5,CASTVSNQPQHF,TGTGCCAGCACCGTTAGCAATCAGCCCCAGCATTTT
few,TRBV28,.,TRBJ1-4,CASTELYGKTATNEKLFF,TGTGCCAGCACCGAATTATACGGGAAAACTGCAACTAATGAAAAACTGTTTTTT
.,TRBV7-2,.,TRBJ2-1,CASSSPGRGSYEQFF,TGTGCCAGCAGCTCTCCCGGGAGAGGGTCCTACGAGCAGTTCTTC
.,TRBV30,.,TRBJ1-4,CAWAIGPSKGLFF,TGTGCCTGGGCCATAGGGCCCTCTAAGGGACTGTTTTTT
once,TRBV20-1,TRBD2,TRBJ2-3,CSATSGYSTDTQYF,TGCAGTGCTACTAGCGGGTATAGCACAGATACGCAGTATTTT
.,TRBV29-1,.,TRBJ2-2,CSAGTAGTTGELFF,TGCAGCGCCGGGACGGCCGGCACCACCGGGGAGCTGTTTTTT
many,TRBV20-1,TRBD1,TRBJ1-6,CSARDRAINSPLHF,TGCAGTGCTAGGGACAGGGCGATAAATTCACCCCTCCACTTT
few,TRBV14,TRBD2,TRBJ2-3,CASSQIAGLTDTQYF,TGTGCCAGCAGCCAAATAGCGGGACTCACAGATACGCAGTATTTT
.,TRBV6-2/TRBV6-3,.,TRBJ2-1,CASSYLDLNEQFF,TGTGCCAGCAGTTACCTAGACCTCAATGAGCAGTTCTTC
.,TRBV29-1,.,TRBJ2-7,CSVEMGATPYEQYF,TGCAGCGTTGAAATGGGGGCAACCCCCTACGAGCAGTACTTC
few,TRBV20-1,.,TRBJ2-1,CSARDLRGSYNEQFF,TGCAGTGCTAGAGATCTGCGGGGCTCCTACAATGAGCAGTTCTTC
many,TRBV7-9,TRBD2,TRBJ2-5,CASSFPAGVLQETQYF,TGTGCCAGCAGCTTCCCAGCGGGAGTTCTCCAAGAGACCCAGTACTTC
.,TRBV5-1,.,TRBJ2-7,CASRSGQFEQYF,TGCGCCAGCAGATCCGGACAGTTCGAGCAGTACTTC
many,TRBV11-2,.,TRBJ1-3,CASSSHWSSTIYF,TGCGCCAGCAGCTCCCATTGGTCTTCGACCATATATTTT
few,TRBV30,.,TRBJ1-1,CAWKGGGGTEAFF,TGTGCCTGGAAGGGCGGGGGCGGGACTGAAGCTTTCTTT
many,TRBV5-6,.,TRBJ2-1,CASSLVGYNEQFF,TGTGCCAGCAGCTTAGTGGGTTACAATGAGCAGTTCTTC
.,TRBV6-5,TRBD2,TRBJ2-1,CASSSSGTIEQFF,TGTGCCAGCAGTTCAAGCGGGACGATTGAGCAGTTCTTC
.,TRBV19,.,TRBJ1-5,CATDDRSNQPQHF,TGTGCCACCGACGACAGGTCAAATCAGCCCCAGCATTTT
many,TRBV7-2,.,TRBJ2-1,CASSLEAYNEQFF,TGTGCCAGCAGCTTAGAGGCATACAATGAGCAGTTCTTC
many,TRBV2,TRBD1,TRBJ1-4,CASKTRDRGLSEKLFF,TGTGCCAGCAAAACCCGGGACAGGGGGCTGAGTGAAAAACTGTTTTTT
few,TRBV11-1,.,TRBJ2-1,CASSYLGKITYNEQLF,TGTGCCAGCAGTTACTTGGGGAAAATCACCTACAATGAGCAGCTCTTC
many,TRBV6-2/TRBV6-3,.,TRBJ2-7,CASSTPGPPYEQYF,TGTGCCAGCAGTACTCCGGGACCCCCCTACGAGCAGTACTTC
.,TRBV14,.,TRBJ1-2,CASSQVYGGLYGYTF,TGTGCCAGCAGCCAAGTGTACGGGGGCCTCTATGGCTACACCTTC
few,TRBV29-1,TRBD1,TRBJ2-7,CSVLNTGGHEQYF,TGCAGCGTTCTGAACACAGGGGGGCACGAGCAGTACTTC
.,TRBV20-1,.,TRBJ1-1,CSAIPAGNTESFF,TGCAGTGCTATCCCGGCGGGGAACACTGAATCTTTCTTT
.,TRBV5-1,TRBD2,TRBJ2-4,CASSSTSGRRNIQYF,TGCGCCAGCAGCTCTACCAGCGGGAGACGAAACATTCAGTACTTC
.,TRBV30,.,TRBJ2-1,CAWRNGYSYNEQFF,TGTGCCTGGCGCAATGGATACTCCTACAATGAGCAGTTCTTC
few,TRBV20-1,.,TRBJ2-3,CSARDLRDLAGTDTQYF,TGCAGTGCTAGAGATTTGCGGGATCTCGCGGGCACAGATACGCAGTATTTT
.,TRBV7-3,.,TRBJ1-2,CASSLTGDGCTF,TGTGCCAGCAGCTTAACCGGGGATGGCTGCACCTTC
many,TRBV9,.,TRBJ2-7,CASSVGGYAAGTYEQYF,TGTGCCAGCAGCGTAGGGGGTTACGCGGCAGGGACCTACGAGCAGTACTTC
.,TRBV20-1,TRBD2,TRBJ2-3,CSARVVAGDGTQYF,TGCAGTGCTAGGGTGGTAGCGGGAGATGGTACGCAGTATTTT
.,TRBV12-3/TRBV12-4,TRBD2,TRBJ2-2,CASSLSGTSGWGGELFF,TGTGCCAGCAGTTTGAGTGGGACTAGCGGCTGGGGCGGGGAGCTGTTTTTT
many,TRBV7-8,TRBD1,TRBJ2-7,CASSPRDRTVGIDEQYF,TGTGCCAGCAGCCCTAGGGACAGGACAGTGGGCATTGACGAGCAGTACTTC
many,TRBV20-1,TRBD1,TRBJ1-6,CSALGQGNSPLHF,TGCAGTGCCCTCGGACAGGGTAATTCACCCCTCCACTTT